Presented here are 31 T cell receptor beta chains from one specimen sequenced in a study of cytomegalovirus exposure and HLA in healthy donors. It was with 60 Vbeta and 13 Jbeta primers that the PCR ran. The assay was immunoSEQ multiplex PCR, and TCRdb's table has in-frame clones only and misses some. The sample lists roughly 160,000 clones; roughly 80% were seen once. The sample consisted of PBMCs. All receptors come from a man aged 18-30 years in good health and CMV-seropositive.

A few counts support this clone. The chain employs TRBV28 and TRBJ2-1; 12 positions agree with TRBD2. The CDR3 is 17 amino acids. Germline V gene lookup returns CDR1 MDHEN and CDR2 SYDVKM. V dropped 5 bases and J dropped 0; count of bases not matched to a gene: 5. CDR3 amino acids: CASSPELAGGSYNEQFF. The CDR3 coding sequence is TGTGCCAGCAGTCCTGAACTAGCGGGGGGCTCCTACAATGAGCAGTTCTTC.

This rearrangement joins TRBV9 to TRBJ1-1, with unresolved D. The germline CDR1 and CDR2 sequences are SGDLS and YYNGEE. CDR3 length: 13 residues. V was trimmed by 0 bases and J by 1 base, leaving 4 bases between them. The CDR3 DNA reads as TGTGCCAGCAGCGTAGGTAAGAACACTGAAGCTTTCTTT. It yields the protein CASSVGKNTEAFF. Complete variable domain (other parts from reference TRBV9 and TRBJ1-1): DSGVTQTPKHLITATGQRVTLRCSPRSGDLSVYWYQQSLDQGLQFLIQYYNGEERAKGNILERFSAQQFPDLHSELNLSSLELGDSALYFCASSVGKNTEAFFGQGTRLTVV.

The count of this clone is one. The chain has TRBV7-9 and TRBJ2-5, with 12 positions matching TRBD1. The J call may be incorrect, as the DNA end agrees better with TRBJ2-7. CDR3 size: 18 residues. The germline V gene encodes CDR1 SEHNR and CDR2 FQNEAQ (reference sequence). The CDR3 reads CASSRDRGRIRMWYEQYF. The CDR3 region has the DNA TGTGCCAGCAGCCGGGACAGGGGGCGCATTAGGATGTGGTACGAGCAGTACTTC.

This clone was detected only once. The V call is TRBV6-5, the J call TRBJ2-3; 7 bases match TRBD1. The tail of the sequence fits TRBJ1-5 better, so the J call may be wrong. Germline CDR1 and CDR2: MNHEY and SVGAGI. CDR3 length equals 16 residues. In nucleotides, the CDR3 is TGTGCCAGCAGTTACCGAGCCTTTTCGGGGACAGATACGCAGCATTTT. Translated, it gives CASSYRAFSGTDTQHF.

V and J are TRBV30 and TRBJ1-1; D is unclear. V was pared by 0 bases and J by 4 bases, with 9 bases between. The CDR3 runs to 13 residues. Germline V gene sequence: CDR1 GTSNPN, CDR2 SVGIG (reference sequence). The CDR3 bases are TGTGCCTGGAGTGTAGCGGTGGGCACTGAAGCTTTCTTT. Protein: CAWSVAVGTEAFF.

CDR3 coding DNA: TGTGCCAGCAGCCCCGAGGAGCGGGGGGAGCAGTTCTTC. Amino acids: CASSPEERGEQFF. The chain uses TRBV5-6 and TRBJ2-1; TRBD2 aligns across 8 bases. The CDR3 covers 13 residues. Germline assignment: CDR1 SGHDT and CDR2 YYEEEE. V gave up 4 bases and J gave up 10 bases; unmatched junction bases: 7.

This chain uses TRBV25-1 with TRBJ1-2; a possible D gene is TRBD1 (6 bases). CDR3 length: 17 amino acids. Per germline, CDR1 MGHDK and CDR2 SYGVNS. V lost 2 bases to trimming and J lost 4 bases, with 20 bases between them. Written as DNA, the CDR3 is TGTGCCAGCAGTGAAGCCCGCCCGGGACAAGCCCTCTATGGCTACACCTTC. This sequence encodes CASSEARPGQALYGYTF.

This chain uses TRBV11-2 with TRBJ1-5, with D possibly matching TRBD1 (5 bases). Germline V lookup: CDR1 SGHAT, CDR2 FQNNGV. Deletions cut 1 base from V and 5 bases from J, with 6 bases between. CDR3 length: 13 residues. The CDR3 region is CASSLGQYQPQHF. CDR3 bases: TGTGCCAGCAGCTTAGGACAGTATCAGCCCCAGCATTTT. Together with reference TRBV11-2 and TRBJ1-5, the CDR3 gives the full variable domain: EAGVAQSPRYKIIEKRQSVAFWCNPISGHATLYWYQQILGQGPKLLIQFQNNGVVDDSQLPKDRFSAERLKGVDSTLKIQPAKLEDSAVYLCASSLGQYQPQHFGDGTRLSIL.

The chain joins TRBV2 to TRBJ1-2; 8 bases agree with TRBD1. CDR1 SNHLY and CDR2 FYNNEI come from the germline V gene. This CDR3 comprises 17 residues. V gave up 6 bases and J gave up 8 bases; unmatched junction bases: 20. CDR3 nucleotide sequence: TGTGCCAGCAGGGGGTGGCAGGGGGCGTACGGTACGACGGGCTACACCTTC. This encodes CASRGWQGAYGTTGYTF.

V is TRBV9 and J is TRBJ2-7, with D perhaps matching TRBD1 (6 bases). Trimming removed 3 bases from V and 1 base from J, with 14 bases in between. This CDR3 has 15 residues. The V gene's germline CDR1 is SGDLS and CDR2 YYNGEE. DNA for the CDR3: TGTGCCAGCAGCGCAATGGGGGCCGGGTCCTACGAGCAGTACTTC. Translation: CASSAMGAGSYEQYF.

The chain links TRBV5-1 to TRBJ1-2; D unclear. The germline V and J ends were trimmed by 5 bases and 4 bases, with 6 bases remaining between them. CDR1 SGHRS and CDR2 YFSETQ come from the germline V gene. This CDR3 has 11 residues. The CDR3 DNA reads as TGCGCCAGCAGGAACAGCTATGGCTACACCTTC. This sequence encodes CASRNSYGYTF.

Note on this clone: Germline is not matched at one junction end, which may reflect a read error. The chain carries TRBV7-9 and TRBJ2-7; TRBD2 might be the D (5 bases). This CDR3 has 13 amino acids. Germline V gene data show CDR1 as SEHNR and CDR2 as FQNEAQ (reference sequence). As DNA, the CDR3 is TGTTCCAGCAGCTCGGGATTCTCCTACGAGCAGTACTTC. Amino acid sequence: CSSSSGFSYEQYF. Full variable domain (missing parts from reference TRBV7-9 and TRBJ2-7): DTGVSQNPRHKITKRGQNVTFRCDPISEHNRLYWYRQTLGQGPEFLTYFQNEAQLEKSRLLSDRFSAERPKGSFSTLEIQRTEQGDSAMYLCSSSSGFSYEQYFGPGTRLTVT.

This chain uses TRBV15 with TRBJ1-5, with D hard to call. Between the trimmed V and J ends, which lost 0 bases and 7 bases, there was a span of 7 bases. The CDR3 extends over 13 amino acids. CDR1 LNHNV and CDR2 YYDKDF come from the germline V gene (reference sequence). CDR3 region: CATSRDSGQPQHF. The CDR3, as DNA: TGTGCCACCAGCAGAGACAGTGGCCAGCCCCAGCATTTT.

The chain couples TRBV23-1 to TRBJ1-3; D may be TRBD1 (6 bases). TRBV23-1 carries the ORF label, with uncertain function. V was shortened by 5 bases and J by 3 bases, with 17 bases between the two germline ends. There are 16 residues in the CDR3. CDR3 protein: CASSFYLGDNGNTIYF. The DNA of the CDR3 is TGCGCCAGCAGTTTTTACCTCGGGGACAATGGAAACACCATATATTTT.

The V gene is TRBV28, the J gene TRBJ1-1; maybe TRBD1 (5 bases). CDR3 length equals 13 residues. The V end lost 5 bases, the J end lost 3 bases, and 10 bases lay between the germline ends. CDR1 is MDHEN, CDR2 SYDVKM, per germline. CDR3 protein: CASSTQGYTEAFF. CDR3 nucleotides: TGTGCCAGCAGTACGCAGGGCTACACTGAAGCTTTCTTT.

This clone appeared a single time. The DNA of the CDR3 is TGTGCCAGCAGCCCCGGGACAGGGCACGAGCAGTACTTC. Residues: CASSPGTGHEQYF. This chain joins TRBV9 and TRBJ2-7, with 9 nucleotides matching TRBD1. The CDR3 has 13 amino acids. The V segment lost 4 bases and the J segment 5 bases; nucleotides outside the gene matches: 4. From germline, CDR1 is SGDLS and CDR2 YYNGEE.

The V gene is TRBV6-1, the J gene TRBJ2-5; tentatively, D is TRBD1 (6 bases). V was shortened by 7 bases and J by 1 base, with 10 bases between the two germline ends. This CDR3 comprises 13 residues. CDR1 and CDR2 from the germline V gene are MNHNS and SASEGT. The CDR3 region is CASTDRLQETQYF. The CDR3 bases are TGTGCCAGCACAGACAGGCTCCAAGAGACCCAGTACTTC.

The CDR3 region has the DNA TGTGCCATCAGTGATCCGGGACAGAGCTATGGCTACACCTTC. Its protein product is CAISDPGQSYGYTF. The chain has TRBV10-3 and TRBJ1-2, with 7 bases matching TRBD1. CDR3 length: 14 residues. V was pared by 3 bases and J by 4 bases, with 5 bases of the junction left unmatched. Germline CDR1 is ENHRY and CDR2 is SYGVKD.

The J gene is TRBJ2-7, the V gene TRBV21-1; the listed D gene, TRBD2, was not tested against the DNA. TRBV21-1 corresponds to a pseudogene. The CDR3 is made up of 19 amino acids. CDR3 coding DNA: TGTGCCAGCAGCAAGAACGAGCTAGTTCCCCTCCCTCGGTCCTACGAGCAGTACTTC. Protein product: CASSKNELVPLPRSYEQYF.

This chain joins TRBV7-9 and TRBJ2-7; unclear D gene. Germline CDR1 and CDR2: SEHNR and FQNEAQ (reference sequence). The CDR3 runs to 11 residues. Trimming pared 4 bases from V and 3 bases from J, leaving 4 bases between. The CDR3 loop reads CASSSIYEQYF. Written as DNA, the CDR3 is TGTGCCAGCAGCTCAATCTACGAGCAGTACTTC.

The chain links TRBV7-9 to TRBJ2-3; 12 bases line up with TRBD2. CDR3 length equals 17 residues. Per the germline V gene, CDR1 is SEHNR and CDR2 is FQNEAQ (reference sequence). V gave up 5 bases and J gave up 6 bases; unmatched junction bases: 12. CDR3 loop: CASSPVGLAGGLDTQYF. The CDR3 DNA sequence: TGTGCCAGCAGCCCTGTTGGGCTAGCGGGAGGGCTGGATACGCAGTATTTT.

This clone was seen only a few times. This chain connects TRBV4-2 to TRBJ1-6, with D possibly TRBD1 on 6 matching bases. The germline gives CDR1 LGHNA, CDR2 YNFKEQ. The CDR3 has 21 amino acids. V dropped 0 bases and J dropped 15 bases, with 36 bases sitting between them. For the CDR3, the DNA is TGTGCCAGCAGCCAAGATATCGCATTCATACAACAACAGGGTGTAAAATATCTCCTCCACTTT. This codes for CASSQDIAFIQQQGVKYLLHF.

This clone was counted between two and nine times. The V call is TRBV6-6, the J call TRBJ2-1; tentative D call: TRBD2 (8 bases). Trimming removed 10 bases at V and 5 bases at J, with 18 bases between. Looked up from germline, CDR1 is MNHNY and CDR2 is SVGAGI (reference sequence). The CDR3 length is 14 residues. In DNA, the CDR3 is TGTGCCACAGGGGGGACTAGAGTTGACAATGAGCAGTTCTTC. It specifies CATGGTRVDNEQFF.

This chain joins TRBV7-3 and TRBJ2-5; weak D call: TRBD2 (5 bases). The germline gives CDR1 SGHTA, CDR2 FQGTGA. This CDR3 is built from 14 residues. V was clipped by 2 bases and J by 1 base, with 8 bases between them. The CDR3 sequence is CASSLRGSQETQYF. As DNA, the CDR3 is TGTGCCAGCAGCTTACGGGGAAGCCAAGAGACCCAGTACTTC.

The chain recombines TRBV4-1 with TRBJ1-3; D is perhaps TRBD1 (5 bases). The length of the CDR3 is 17 residues. Trimming removed 3 bases at V and 2 bases at J, with 17 bases between. Germline CDR1 reads MGHRA; CDR2 reads YSYEKL. The CDR3 reads CASSQGFIGGAGNTIYF. In nucleotides, the CDR3 is TGCGCCAGCAGCCAGGGGTTTATCGGAGGGGCTGGAAACACCATATATTTT.

The J gene is TRBJ1-1, the V gene TRBV2; D call uncertain. V was trimmed by 3 bases and J by 4 bases, leaving 9 bases between them. Germline V gene sequence: CDR1 SNHLY, CDR2 FYNNEI. This CDR3 has 13 residues. In DNA, the CDR3 is TGTGCCAGCAGTGAGACACTGGGCACTGAAGCTTTCTTT. This gives the protein CASSETLGTEAFF.

V gene TRBV7-2 combines with J gene TRBJ1-4; D gene uncertain. There are 16 residues in the CDR3. Trimming shortened V by 1 base and J by 8 bases, and 17 bases separated the two germline ends. Germline V CDR1 and CDR2: SGHTA, FQGNSA. The CDR3 is CASSLVAAVRSEKLFF. The CDR3 DNA sequence: TGTGCCAGCAGCTTAGTGGCGGCGGTTAGGAGCGAAAAACTGTTTTTT.

The chain couples TRBV15 to TRBJ2-5; the match to TRBD2 covers 8 bases. CDR1 and CDR2 (germline): LNHNV, YYDKDF (reference sequence). V lost 4 bases and J lost 3; bases outside the gene matches: 10. The CDR3 sequence is 16 residues long. CDR3 nucleotide sequence: TGTGCCACCAGCATAGGCCAGACTAGCGTCAAAGAGACCCAGTACTTC. It encodes CATSIGQTSVKETQYF.

This chain joins TRBV5-4 and TRBJ2-1; D not certain. Germline CDR1 is SGHNT and CDR2 is YYREEE (reference sequence). Between the trimmed V and J ends, which lost 2 bases and 4 bases, there was a span of 7 bases. The CDR3 contains 13 residues. The CDR3 here is CASSLVSYNEQFF. In nucleotides, the CDR3 is TGTGCCAGCAGCTTAGTCAGTTACAATGAGCAGTTCTTC.

This chain links TRBV6-1 with TRBJ1-1; a possible D gene is TRBD1 (5 bases). There are 13 residues in the CDR3. V was cut by 6 bases and J by 5 bases, with 13 bases left in between. Germline-derived CDR1 and CDR2 are MNHNS and SASEGT. CDR3 region: CASSPRGGTEAFF. CDR3 in DNA: TGTGCCAGCAGCCCGCGGGGGGGAACTGAAGCTTTCTTT.

The CDR3 DNA is TGTGCCAGCTCATCCTACTCCGGGACAGGAGAAGAGACCCAGTACTTC. Amino acids: CASSSYSGTGEETQYF. The chain recombines TRBV18 with TRBJ2-5; 8 nucleotides match TRBD1. The V and J ends lost 5 bases and 3 bases, in that order; junction bases with no gene match: 11. The germline V gene encodes CDR1 KGHSH and CDR2 LQKENI. This CDR3 region has 16 residues.